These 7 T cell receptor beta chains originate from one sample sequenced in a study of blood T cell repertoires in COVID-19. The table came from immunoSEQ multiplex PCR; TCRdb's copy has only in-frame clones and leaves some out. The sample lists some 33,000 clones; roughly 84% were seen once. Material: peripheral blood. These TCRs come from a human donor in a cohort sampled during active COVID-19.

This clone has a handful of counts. This CDR3 reads CASSPGLQETQYF. CDR3 DNA: TGTGCCAGCAGCCCAGGACTGCAAGAGACCCAGTACTTC. The chain is built from TRBV11-3 and TRBJ2-5; perhaps TRBD2 as D (5 bases). The CDR3 is 13 amino acids. The germline gives CDR1 SGHNT, CDR2 YENEEA. Between the trimmed V and J ends, which lost 5 bases and 2 bases, there was a span of 9 bases.

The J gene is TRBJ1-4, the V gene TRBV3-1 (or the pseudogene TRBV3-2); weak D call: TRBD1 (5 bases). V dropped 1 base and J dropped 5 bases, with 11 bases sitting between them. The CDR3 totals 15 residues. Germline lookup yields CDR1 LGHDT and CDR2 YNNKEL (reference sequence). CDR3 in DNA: TGTGCCAGCAGCCAAGGTTCACAGGCCAATGAAAAACTGTTTTTT. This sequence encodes CASSQGSQANEKLFF.

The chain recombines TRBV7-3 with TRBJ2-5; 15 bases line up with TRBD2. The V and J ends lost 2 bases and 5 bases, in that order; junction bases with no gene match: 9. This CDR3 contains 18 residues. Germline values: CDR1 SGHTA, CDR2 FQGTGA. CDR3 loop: CASSLGTSGGTSGETQYF. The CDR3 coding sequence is TGTGCCAGCAGCTTAGGGACTAGCGGGGGGACCTCTGGGGAGACCCAGTACTTC.

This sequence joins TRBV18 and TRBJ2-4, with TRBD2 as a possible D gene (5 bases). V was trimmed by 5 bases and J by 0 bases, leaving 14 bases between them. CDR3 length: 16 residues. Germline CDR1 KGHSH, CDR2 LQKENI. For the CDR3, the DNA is TGTGCCAGCTCATTCGGAGGATATCTAGCCAAAAACATTCAGTACTTC. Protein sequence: CASSFGGYLAKNIQYF.

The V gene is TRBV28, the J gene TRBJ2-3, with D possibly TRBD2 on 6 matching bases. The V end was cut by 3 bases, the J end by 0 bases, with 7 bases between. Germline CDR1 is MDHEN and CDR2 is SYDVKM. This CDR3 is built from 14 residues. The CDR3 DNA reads TGTGCCAGCAGTTTTCGGGGGAGCACAGATACGCAGTATTTT. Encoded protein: CASSFRGSTDTQYF.

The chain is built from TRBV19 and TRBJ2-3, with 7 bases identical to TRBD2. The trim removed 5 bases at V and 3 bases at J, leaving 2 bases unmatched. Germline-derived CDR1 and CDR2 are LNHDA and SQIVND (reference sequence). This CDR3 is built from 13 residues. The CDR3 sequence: CASSEGGTDTQYF. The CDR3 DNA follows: TGTGCCAGTAGTGAGGGAGGGACAGATACGCAGTATTTT.

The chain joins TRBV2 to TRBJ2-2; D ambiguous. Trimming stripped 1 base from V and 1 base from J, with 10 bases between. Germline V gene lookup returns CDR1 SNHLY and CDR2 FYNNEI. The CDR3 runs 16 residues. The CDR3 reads CASSEESHLNTGELFF. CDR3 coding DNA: TGTGCCAGCAGTGAAGAAAGCCACCTGAACACCGGGGAGCTGTTTTTT.